This is a list of T cell receptor beta chains from one sample in a study of T cells in Graves' hyperthyroidism and ophthalmopathy. Each CDR3 protein gets one entry after TCRdb re-called the multiplex PCR reads with MiXCR. The sample contains about 640,000 distinct CDR3 sequences, roughly 20% of which appear only once. Sequences were obtained from blood. The receptors shown here come from a man aged 25 to 40 with Graves' ophthalmopathy. Each CDR3 is given without its conserved first and last residue.

J gene: TRBJ2-2; V gene: TRBV12-3/TRBV12-4; CDR3 protein: ASTSLGSGELF
J gene: TRBJ1-5; V gene: TRBV7-8; CDR3 protein: ASSLERVSGGNQPQH
J gene: TRBJ2-1; V gene: TRBV29-1; CDR3 protein: SVEGNVAGGLSSSYNEQF
J gene: TRBJ2-3; V gene: TRBV6-6; CDR3 protein: ASSYSGGTFPDTQY
J gene: TRBJ2-7; V gene: TRBV30; CDR3 protein: ALGGYEQY
J gene: TRBJ2-7; V gene: TRBV5-1; CDR3 protein: ASSQASSGAYEQY
J gene: TRBJ2-4; V gene: TRBV12-3/TRBV12-4; CDR3 protein: ASSLGRANIQY
J gene: TRBJ2-3; V gene: TRBV28; CDR3 protein: ASSFLGGGRAGDTQY
J gene: TRBJ2-5; V gene: TRBV11-2; CDR3 protein: ASSFPREGPPSGRVQY
J gene: TRBJ2-1; V gene: TRBV20-1; CDR3 protein: SAREGSSGLLDEQF
J gene: TRBJ1-5; V gene: TRBV2; CDR3 protein: ASSDGLGVQPQH
J gene: TRBJ2-3; V gene: TRBV20-1; CDR3 protein: SARDTSSGKSDTQY
J gene: TRBJ2-3; V gene: TRBV5-6; CDR3 protein: ASSLRTSGRVDTQY
J gene: TRBJ2-7; V gene: TRBV6-5; CDR3 protein: ASISGTTSSYEQY
J gene: TRBJ1-2; V gene: TRBV2; CDR3 protein: ASNTGANYGYT
J gene: TRBJ2-2; V gene: TRBV10-1; CDR3 protein: ASSESGEWTGELF
J gene: TRBJ1-1; V gene: TRBV20-1; CDR3 protein: SARKPRTGNTEAF
J gene: TRBJ2-7; V gene: TRBV19; CDR3 protein: ASGDSTYEQY
J gene: TRBJ1-5; V gene: TRBV2; CDR3 protein: ASRVAGPYQPQH
J gene: TRBJ2-1; V gene: TRBV7-9; CDR3 protein: ASSPLPHSGSRDEQF
J gene: TRBJ1-1; V gene: TRBV14; CDR3 protein: ASSRTGTGAF
J gene: TRBJ2-7; V gene: TRBV7-9; CDR3 protein: ASSETGGYEQY
J gene: TRBJ2-7; V gene: TRBV5-1; CDR3 protein: ASSGSISYEQY
J gene: TRBJ1-4; V gene: TRBV28; CDR3 protein: ASRPGGDLATNEKLF
J gene: TRBJ2-7; V gene: TRBV5-1; CDR3 protein: ASSMGLAGVSYEQY
J gene: TRBJ2-7; V gene: TRBV5-6; CDR3 protein: ASSKVPFAGGPGEQY
J gene: TRBJ2-3; V gene: TRBV29-1; CDR3 protein: SVSRTSGSSDTQY
J gene: TRBJ1-1; V gene: TRBV18; CDR3 protein: ASTGTGRFTTEAF
J gene: TRBJ2-7; V gene: TRBV6-5; CDR3 protein: ASSYRPPGQGTGEQY
J gene: TRBJ2-7; V gene: TRBV4-1; CDR3 protein: ASSPRSGLAGAPYEQY
J gene: TRBJ1-1; V gene: TRBV12-3/TRBV12-4; CDR3 protein: ASRGQGPGGTNTEAF
J gene: TRBJ2-7; V gene: TRBV28; CDR3 protein: ASRRGTTYEQY
J gene: TRBJ2-1; V gene: TRBV25-1; CDR3 protein: ASASSGPYNEQF
J gene: TRBJ2-3; V gene: TRBV28; CDR3 protein: ASFPGDATSTDTQY
J gene: TRBJ1-5; V gene: TRBV2; CDR3 protein: ASSEGGYSNQPQH
J gene: TRBJ2-5; V gene: TRBV11-2; CDR3 protein: ASSRLLANQETQY
J gene: TRBJ2-6; V gene: TRBV7-2; CDR3 protein: ASSLVTYSGANVLT
J gene: TRBJ1-2; V gene: TRBV7-8; CDR3 protein: ASSSGQGARYGYT
J gene: TRBJ1-1; V gene: TRBV6-1; CDR3 protein: ASSAGTGPGTEAF
J gene: TRBJ2-7; V gene: TRBV24-1; CDR3 protein: ATNSGTDKGEQY
J gene: TRBJ1-1; V gene: TRBV6-2/TRBV6-3; CDR3 protein: ASFLGGSEAF
J gene: TRBJ2-5; V gene: TRBV12-3/TRBV12-4; CDR3 protein: ASNQGYQETQY
J gene: TRBJ2-7; V gene: TRBV5-6; CDR3 protein: ASSRDPNYEQY
J gene: TRBJ1-2; V gene: TRBV6-1; CDR3 protein: ASSSRWRSGYT
J gene: TRBJ2-7; V gene: TRBV27; CDR3 protein: ASSFGTLYEQY
J gene: TRBJ2-3; V gene: TRBV20-1; CDR3 protein: SARASGLAGGTDTQY
J gene: TRBJ2-5; V gene: TRBV20-1; CDR3 protein: SAARDLRQETQY
J gene: TRBJ2-5; V gene: TRBV5-1; CDR3 protein: ASSLGGSSSETQY
J gene: TRBJ1-4; V gene: TRBV20-1; CDR3 protein: SASGQQNEKLF
J gene: TRBJ2-7; V gene: TRBV28; CDR3 protein: ASSPPGRDGYEQY
J gene: TRBJ2-1; V gene: TRBV7-2; CDR3 protein: ASSLPLAGADEQF